This T cell receptor (beta chain) came from a study of breast tumors, draining lymph nodes, adjacent tissues. Study observations and caveats: The lymph node origin of tumor T cells was framed as consistent with a hypothesis, not demonstrated. Tumor repertoires ranked between lymph nodes and nontumor tissue in diversity, with V and J gene preferences.

TCRdb called the multiplex PCR reads again in MiXCR, with one record for every CDR3 protein. In the table there are 150,000 to 200,000 distinct CDR3 sequences, approximately 33% of which are singletons. The CDR3 runs to 17 residues. Germline V gene lookup returns CDR1 DFQATT and CDR2 SNEGSKA (reference sequence). J lost 7 bases, V lost 0 bases, and 14 bases had no gene match. Axillary draining lymph nodes of breast cancer patients supplied the node samples. This clonotype occurred many times. Its antigen remains unidentified. This rearrangement joins TRBV20-1 to TRBJ2-1; TRBD1 agrees at 8 bases. The source material was axillary lymph node tissue. This clonotype was sampled from a female donor with breast cancer. Some clones in this sample may be carry-over from other donors' samples. This CDR3 reads CSARDSTGQGAWNEQFF. The CDR3 DNA reads as TGCAGTGCTAGAGATTCAACGGGGCAGGGGGCATGGAATGAGCAGTTCTTC.